Listed below are T cell receptor beta chains from one sample, sequenced in a study of T cells after somatic rescue of genetic block. Data came from immunoSEQ multiplex PCR; TCRdb stores just in-frame clones and leaves some out. The sample lists 13,000 or so clones; 65% to 75% were seen once. Sequencing was performed on peripheral blood mononuclear cells (PBMCs). The source is a boy aged 5-17 years. CDR3s include the opening cysteine and the closing phenylalanine or tryptophan. D genes are given only for firm matches. Only some rows state a clone size, as once, few, many or a class for expanded clones.

j_gene,d_gene,abundance,v_gene,CDR3nt,CDR3aa
TRBJ2-7,TRBD1,-,TRBV6-6,TGTGCCAGCGAGACCCGGGGACAGATTGGGGAGCAGTACTTC,CASETRGQIGEQYF
TRBJ2-7,-,-,TRBV30,TGTGCCTGGAGTCTCGCGGACGGAGACTACGAGCAGTACTTC,CAWSLADGDYEQYF
TRBJ1-3,TRBD1,once,TRBV6-6,TGTGCCAGCAGTTATTCATCCGGACAGGGCGGAAACACCATATATTTT,CASSYSSGQGGNTIYF
TRBJ1-4,TRBD1,-,TRBV28,TGTGCCAGCAGTTTCGACAGGGTTTATACTAATGAAAAACTGTTTTTT,CASSFDRVYTNEKLFF
TRBJ1-1,TRBD1,-,TRBV2,TGTGCCAGCAAGAGGTACAGGGGTTCGTCTAGGGCTACTGAAGCTTTCTTT,CASKRYRGSSRATEAFF
TRBJ2-7,-,-,TRBV5-1,TGCGCCAGCAGCTTGGGGGGGACACTATCCTACGAGCAGTACTTC,CASSLGGTLSYEQYF
TRBJ2-6,-,few,TRBV4-1,TGCGCCAGCAGCCAAGAAACCCACAGGGCTAGCTCTGGGGCCAACGTCCTGACTTTC,CASSQETHRASSGANVLTF
TRBJ1-3,TRBD1,-,TRBV9,TGTGCCAGCAGCGTAGCCGGACAGGGAGGGGACACCATATATTTT,CASSVAGQGGDTIYF
TRBJ1-1,-,-,TRBV5-6,TGTGCCAGCAGCCTCCCCGGGGCGAACACTGAAGCTTTCTTT,CASSLPGANTEAFF
TRBJ2-2,-,-,TRBV9,TGTGCCAGCAGCCAACTACGGTCGACCGGGGAGCTGTTTTTT,CASSQLRSTGELFF
TRBJ2-2,-,few,TRBV6-6,TGTGCCAGCAGGATGTCAACGAACACCGGGGAGCTGTTTTTT,CASRMSTNTGELFF
TRBJ2-7,-,-,TRBV6-5,TGTGCCAGCAGTCCCTGGACCAGGCCCTACGAGCAGTACTTC,CASSPWTRPYEQYF
TRBJ2-7,TRBD2,few,TRBV18,TGTGCCAGCTCACCGCGGACTAGCGGGAGTTACGAGCAGTACTTC,CASSPRTSGSYEQYF
TRBJ2-3,-,-,TRBV21-1,TGTGCCAGCAGCAAAGCGAGAAAGGGATCGACAGGGATAACAGATACGCAGTATTTT,CASSKARKGSTGITDTQYF
TRBJ2-2,-,-,TRBV6-4,TGTGCCAGCAGCGAGGGTGGGGGGGAGCTGTTTTTT,CASSEGGGELFF
TRBJ1-5,-,-,TRBV30,TGTGCCTGGAGTGTGGTAGGGTGGGAGCAGCCCCAGCATTTT,CAWSVVGWEQPQHF
TRBJ1-3,TRBD1,once,TRBV29-1,TGCAGCGTCCAACAGGGGACCTCTGGAAACACCATATATTTT,CSVQQGTSGNTIYF
TRBJ2-2,TRBD1,few,TRBV5-1,TGCGCCAGCAACTCACAGGGGTCGGCGAACACCGGGGAGCTGTTTTTT,CASNSQGSANTGELFF
TRBJ1-5,-,-,TRBV28,TGTGCCAGCAGCTCCCCCAACTTCAGCAATCAGCCCCAGCATTTT,CASSSPNFSNQPQHF
TRBJ2-3,TRBD2,-,TRBV15,TGTGCCACCAGCAGTAATGTGGGACTAGCGGCTAGCACAGATACGCAGTATTTT,CATSSNVGLAASTDTQYF
TRBJ1-5,TRBD1,-,TRBV5-1,TGCGCCAGCAGCGAACAGGGGTTTAGCAATCAGCCCCAGCATTTT,CASSEQGFSNQPQHF
TRBJ2-1,-,-,TRBV5-4,TGTGCCAGCAGCTTTCAGTATGAGCAGTTCTTC,CASSFQYEQFF
TRBJ1-4,-,-,TRBV5-1,TGCGCCAGCAGCTTGGGATGGCTAGTCAATGAAAAACTGTTTTTT,CASSLGWLVNEKLFF
TRBJ2-7,TRBD2,once,TRBV5-1,TGCGCCAGCAGCGTACTAGCGGAGTCCTACGAGCAGTACTTC,CASSVLAESYEQYF
TRBJ1-6,-,-,TRBV18,TGTGCCAGCTCACCAGACGTCTTGTCACCCCTCCACTTT,CASSPDVLSPLHF
TRBJ2-1,TRBD1,-,TRBV23-1,TGCGCCAGCAGTCAATCCGGGCAGGGGGCGATAGGGAAGAGAGACAATGAGCAGTTCTTC,CASSQSGQGAIGKRDNEQFF
TRBJ2-7,TRBD2,large,TRBV28,TGTGCCAGCAGTTTCGGACTAGCGGGCTACGAGCAGTACTTC,CASSFGLAGYEQYF
TRBJ1-2,-,-,TRBV27,TGTGCCAGCAGTTTAAGGGCGACAGGATACTATGGCTACACCTTC,CASSLRATGYYGYTF
TRBJ1-4,-,-,TRBV5-1,TGCGCCAGCAGCCCAGGGTTACGAGGGGAAAAACTGTTTTTT,CASSPGLRGEKLFF
TRBJ2-5,TRBD2,medium-sized,TRBV9,TGTGCCAGCAGCGTAGGGACTAGCGGGAGGGTTCAAGAGACCCAGTACTTC,CASSVGTSGRVQETQYF
TRBJ2-1,TRBD2,-,TRBV5-4,TGTGCCAGCAGCTTTGCCCTAGCGGGGGGGCAAAATGAGCAGTTCTTC,CASSFALAGGQNEQFF
TRBJ2-3,TRBD1,-,TRBV6-1,TGTGCCAGCAAAGGACAGGGACACACAGATACGCAGTATTTT,CASKGQGHTDTQYF
TRBJ2-2,-,-,TRBV5-1,TGCGCCAGCACCCTCCGGGCAGCGAACACCGGGGAGCTGTTTTTT,CASTLRAANTGELFF
TRBJ1-5,-,-,TRBV28,TGTGCCAGCAGTTTGGAAATCTGGGGGGGGCAGCCCCAGCATTTT,CASSLEIWGGQPQHF
TRBJ2-1,-,-,TRBV11-2,TGTGCCAGCAGCCTGGACATTTCCAATGAGCAGTTCTTC,CASSLDISNEQFF
TRBJ2-2,-,few,TRBV16,TGTGCCAGCAGCGCCCACCGACAGACCGGGGAGCTGTTTTTT,CASSAHRQTGELFF
TRBJ2-3,TRBD2,-,TRBV7-9,TGTGCCAGCAGCTTGCTTAGCGGGGCCAGCACAGATACGCAGTATTTT,CASSLLSGASTDTQYF
TRBJ2-6,-,medium-sized,TRBV9,TGTGCCAGCCCTCCCCTCCCCCCCACATACCTTGGTGACCGATCCTCTGGGGCCAACGTCCTGACTTTC,CASPPLPPTYLGDRSSGANVLTF
TRBJ2-6,-,-,TRBV9,TGTGCCAGCAGCGTAGCAAGGACCCCGGGGGCCAACGTCCTGACTTTC,CASSVARTPGANVLTF
TRBJ1-2,-,once,TRBV18,TGTGCCAGCTCACCGAGCAATGGACAGCGCCCTAGCGGCTACACCTTC,CASSPSNGQRPSGYTF
TRBJ2-5,TRBD2,-,TRBV7-9,TGTGCCAGCAGCTTAAACCGACTAGCGGGAGAGACCCAGTACTTC,CASSLNRLAGETQYF
TRBJ2-7,-,-,TRBV6-5,TGTGCCAGCAGTTACTCGGGGACTCTGAGCTCCTACGAGCAGTACTTC,CASSYSGTLSSYEQYF
TRBJ1-5,-,medium-sized,TRBV4-1,TGCGCCAGCAGCCAACCTGACAGTCTCAATCAGCCCCAGCATTTT,CASSQPDSLNQPQHF
TRBJ2-7,TRBD2,-,TRBV27,TGTGCCAGCAGTTTGGGGCGGGGGGCAACCTACGAGCAGTACTTC,CASSLGRGATYEQYF
TRBJ2-5,-,-,TRBV5-4,TGTGCCAGCAGCTTGGAAGGGACTCGGGAGGAGACCCAGTACTTC,CASSLEGTREETQYF
TRBJ1-4,-,few,TRBV12-2,TGTGCAAGTCGCTTAATGGAGAATGAAAAACTGTTTTTT,CASRLMENEKLFF
TRBJ2-3,TRBD2,once,TRBV27,TGTGCCAGCAGTTCCCTGACTAGCGGGGGCCTCACAGATACGCAGTATTTT,CASSSLTSGGLTDTQYF
TRBJ2-7,TRBD1,few,TRBV18,TGTGCCAGCTCACCAGGACAGGTCTACGAGCAGTACTTC,CASSPGQVYEQYF
TRBJ2-7,-,-,TRBV28,TGTGCCAGCACCCAGATGGGACATTCCTCAATCAAGTCCTACGAGCAGTACTTC,CASTQMGHSSIKSYEQYF
TRBJ2-6,-,few,TRBV28,TGTGCCAGCAGTTTATGGGGGTTTGGGGCCAACGTCCTGACTTTC,CASSLWGFGANVLTF
TRBJ2-5,-,-,TRBV7-2,TGTGCCAGCGGGGGGAGAAGGGAGACCCAGTACTTC,CASGGRRETQYF
TRBJ2-7,TRBD1,once,TRBV9,TGTGCCAGCAGCGTAGGGACAGGACCCTACGAGCAGTACTTC,CASSVGTGPYEQYF
TRBJ2-7,TRBD2,-,TRBV30,TGTGCCTGGAGTTCCACTAGCGGGACACTCTACGAGCAGTACTTC,CAWSSTSGTLYEQYF
TRBJ1-4,-,-,TRBV28,TGTGCCAGCAGGGGCCTTGCGACTAATGAAAAACTGTTTTTT,CASRGLATNEKLFF
TRBJ1-3,-,-,TRBV5-1,TGCGCCAGCAGCCACGGAATCAGGGATCCTGGAAACACCATATATTTT,CASSHGIRDPGNTIYF
TRBJ2-3,-,-,TRBV5-1,TGCGCCAGCAGCTTACTATTGATCGGGGGTAGCACGCAGTATTTT,CASSLLLIGGSTQYF
TRBJ2-1,-,-,TRBV27,TGTGCCAGCAGTTCCTACTCGGTCCACAATGAGCAGTTCTTC,CASSSYSVHNEQFF
TRBJ2-1,-,medium-sized,TRBV7-9,TGTGCCAGCAGCTTGGGCTCTGGGTCCTTAGGGCAGTTCTTC,CASSLGSGSLGQFF
TRBJ2-7,-,-,TRBV5-1,TGCGCCAGCAGCTTGACAGGGGAGGTCTACGAGCAGTACTTC,CASSLTGEVYEQYF
TRBJ2-1,-,-,TRBV9,TGTGCCAGCAGCGTAGGGGACTTCTTCTGGGATGAGCAGTTCTTC,CASSVGDFFWDEQFF